The 8 T cell receptor beta chains presented below share a single source sample, sequenced in a study of STAT5B mutations in CD4+ large granular lymphocyte leukemia. TCRdb's copy holds only in-frame clones and misses some; the assay was immunoSEQ multiplex PCR. The sample carries fewer than 35,000 clones, 72% recorded once. What was sequenced was CD4+ T cells from blood buffy coats. The receptor set was obtained from a human donor in good health.

The CDR3 sequence: CASSSFAILTNTEAFF. CDR3 bases: TGTGCCAGCAGTTCCTTCGCGATCCTAACGAACACTGAAGCTTTCTTT. The rearrangement uses TRBV27 and TRBJ1-1; D gene unclear. V lost 4 bases, J lost 1 base, and 16 bases lay in between. Germline CDR1 reads MNHEY; CDR2 reads SMNVEV (reference sequence). The CDR3 is 16 residues long.

The chain has TRBV18 and TRBJ1-5; the match to TRBD1 covers 8 bases. Losses at the gene ends were 2 bases for V and 4 bases for J; bases not matched to a gene: 4. The CDR3 is 15 residues long. The germline CDR1 and CDR2 sequences are KGHSH and LQKENI. Here the CDR3 reads CASSPGTGGNQPQHF. CDR3 DNA sequence: TGTGCCAGCTCACCAGGGACAGGCGGGAATCAGCCCCAGCATTTT.

This clone was seen a single time. The rearrangement joins TRBV4-3 to TRBJ1-2; no clear D gene. Trimming pared 0 bases from V and 4 bases from J, leaving 9 bases between. CDR1 is LGHNA and CDR2 is YSLEER in the germline V gene. This CDR3 region has 14 residues. CDR3: CASSQDPGVYGYTF. The CDR3 DNA reads TGCGCCAGCAGCCAAGATCCGGGAGTCTATGGCTACACCTTC.

This clone was observed a single time. The genes are TRBV29-1 and TRBJ1-2; no clear D. The germline V gene encodes CDR1 SQVTM and CDR2 ANQGSEA. The CDR3 runs 12 residues. The V end lost 4 bases, the J end lost 0 bases, and 6 bases lay between the germline ends. CDR3 residues: CSVGLTNYGYTF. The DNA for the CDR3 is TGCAGCGTTGGTCTCACTAACTATGGCTACACCTTC.

The chain carries TRBV7-9 and TRBJ1-1, with D possibly TRBD1 on 5 matching bases. With 5 bases removed from V and 1 base from J, the gap between germline ends came to 8 bases. This CDR3 is built from 13 residues. From germline, CDR1 is SEHNR and CDR2 FQNEAQ (reference sequence). The CDR3 loop reads CASSRTQNTEAFF. CDR3 DNA sequence: TGTGCCAGCAGCCGGACACAGAACACTGAAGCTTTCTTT. Complete variable domain (other parts from reference TRBV7-9 and TRBJ1-1): DTGVSQNPRHKITKRGQNVTFRCDPISEHNRLYWYRQTLGQGPEFLTYFQNEAQLEKSRLLSDRFSAERPKGSFSTLEIQRTEQGDSAMYLCASSRTQNTEAFFGQGTRLTVV.

The J gene is TRBJ2-7, the V gene TRBV5-1, with D possibly matching TRBD1 (6 bases). The V gene's germline CDR1 is SGHRS and CDR2 YFSETQ. The ends were cut back, 4 bases at V and 3 bases at J, with 17 bases in the middle. The CDR3 contains 15 residues. As DNA, the CDR3 is TGCGCCAGCAGCCCCGCGTTGGGGGCGAACTACGAGCAGTACTTC. It is translated as CASSPALGANYEQYF.

The J gene is TRBJ2-6, the V gene TRBV9; TRBD1 matches 7 bases. The V gene end was trimmed by 3 bases and the J gene end by 0 bases; junction bases not matched to a gene: 3. The CDR3 spans 16 residues. The V gene's germline CDR1 is SGDLS and CDR2 YYNGEE. The CDR3 region is CASSARQGSGANVLTF. The CDR3 DNA reads as TGTGCCAGCAGCGCCAGACAGGGCTCTGGGGCCAACGTCCTGACTTTC.

The chain joins TRBV6-1 to TRBJ1-3; no clear D gene. Germline V lookup: CDR1 MNHNS, CDR2 SASEGT. The CDR3 totals 10 residues. Trimming took off 8 bases at V and 6 bases at J, with 5 bases between the two ends. CDR3 region: CASGENTIYF. The CDR3 coding sequence is TGTGCCAGCGGAGAAAACACCATATATTTT.